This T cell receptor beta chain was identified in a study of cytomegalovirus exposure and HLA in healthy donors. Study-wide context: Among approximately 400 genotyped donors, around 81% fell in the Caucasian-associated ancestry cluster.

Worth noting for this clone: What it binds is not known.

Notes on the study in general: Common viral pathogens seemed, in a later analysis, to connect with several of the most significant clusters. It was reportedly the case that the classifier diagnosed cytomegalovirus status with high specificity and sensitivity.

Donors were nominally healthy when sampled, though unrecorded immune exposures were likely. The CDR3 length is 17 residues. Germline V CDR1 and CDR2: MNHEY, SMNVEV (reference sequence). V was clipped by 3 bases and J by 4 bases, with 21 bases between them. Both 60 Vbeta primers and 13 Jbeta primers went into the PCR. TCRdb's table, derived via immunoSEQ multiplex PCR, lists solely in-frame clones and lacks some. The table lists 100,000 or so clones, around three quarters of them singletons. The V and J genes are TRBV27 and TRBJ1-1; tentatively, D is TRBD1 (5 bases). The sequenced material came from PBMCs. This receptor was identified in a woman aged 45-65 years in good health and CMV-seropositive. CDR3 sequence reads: CASSLTQGPMISTEAFF. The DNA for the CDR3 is TGTGCCAGCAGTTTGACGCAGGGCCCCATGATTAGCACTGAAGCTTTCTTT.